This TCR beta chain derives from a study of blood T cell repertoires in COVID-19. Study information: Both acute and convalescent COVID-19 samples were obtained from the United States, Italy and Spain. T cells, B-cell-depleted T cells, or PBMCs supplied cDNA or gDNA.

A Seattle source enrolled patients during active infection and followed them longitudinally. V shed 6 bases and J 4 bases; nucleotides not matched to a gene: 7. Germline V CDR1 and CDR2: KGHSH, LQKENI. The CDR3 consists of 14 residues. Per the original methods: Nucleated cell counts were estimated from reference gene primer amplification. Method: immunoSEQ multiplex PCR; TCRdb's copy keeps in-frame clones and lacks some. That table is the source of V, J and clone size, and D and trimming were worked out from the DNA. The profile shows about 140,000 clones, 65% to 85% of them singletons. The J gene is TRBJ2-7, the V gene TRBV18, with 9 bases identical to TRBD1. This sequence originates from a man younger than 40 with COVID-19, enrolled during active disease. The material sequenced was peripheral blood. Here the CDR3 DNA reads TGTGCCAGCTCCTTCGGACAGGGGATTTACGAGCAGTACTTC. It codes for CASSFGQGIYEQYF. Together with reference TRBV18 and TRBJ2-7, the CDR3 gives the full variable domain: NAGVMQNPRHLVRRRGQEARLRCSPMKGHSHVYWYRQLPEEGLKFMVYLQKENIIDESGMPKERFSAEFPKEGPSILRIQQVVRGDSAAYFCASSFGQGIYEQYFGPGTRLTVT.